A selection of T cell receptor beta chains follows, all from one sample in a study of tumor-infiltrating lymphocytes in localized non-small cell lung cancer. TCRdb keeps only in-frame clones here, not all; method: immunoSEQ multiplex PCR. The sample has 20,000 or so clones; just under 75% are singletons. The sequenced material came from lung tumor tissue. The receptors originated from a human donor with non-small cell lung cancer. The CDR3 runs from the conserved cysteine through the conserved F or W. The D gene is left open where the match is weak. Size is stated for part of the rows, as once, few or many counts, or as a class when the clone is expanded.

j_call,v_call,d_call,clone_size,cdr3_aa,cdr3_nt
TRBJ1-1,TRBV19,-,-,CASSIGLRNTEAFF,TGTGCCAGTAGTATTGGGCTGAGGAACACTGAAGCTTTCTTT
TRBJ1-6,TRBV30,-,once,CAWRNKGGQDNSPLHF,TGTGCCTGGAGGAATAAGGGGGGACAAGATAATTCACCCCTCCACTTT
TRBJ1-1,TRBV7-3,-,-,CASSLMGQNTEAFF,TGTGCCAGCAGCTTAATGGGGCAGAACACTGAAGCTTTCTTT
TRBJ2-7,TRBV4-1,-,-,CASSQDPSRHYEQYF,TGCGCCAGCAGCCAAGATCCTAGCCGGCACTACGAGCAGTACTTC
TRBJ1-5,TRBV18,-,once,CASSSVGGGNQPQHF,TGTGCCAGCTCATCAGTTGGGGGTGGCAATCAGCCCCAGCATTTT
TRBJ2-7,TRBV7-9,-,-,CASSPGTGRSYEQYF,TGTGCCAGCAGCCCGGGGACTGGAAGGTCCTACGAGCAGTACTTC
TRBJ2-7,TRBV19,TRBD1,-,CASRDRGRLEQYF,TGTGCCAGTAGGGACAGGGGGCGTTTGGAGCAGTACTTC
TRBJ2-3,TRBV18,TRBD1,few,CASSYRGWIPADTQYF,TGTGCCAGCTCATACAGGGGCTGGATCCCTGCAGATACGCAGTATTTT
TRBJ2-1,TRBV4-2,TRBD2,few,CATGTSGGNNEQFF,TGTGCCACCGGGACTAGCGGGGGTAACAATGAGCAGTTCTTC
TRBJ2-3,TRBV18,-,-,CASTVTRTDTQYF,TGTGCCAGTACGGTCACACGCACAGATACGCAGTATTTT
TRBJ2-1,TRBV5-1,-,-,CASSLDEGPQEQFF,TGCGCCAGCAGCTTGGACGAAGGCCCCCAAGAGCAGTTCTTC
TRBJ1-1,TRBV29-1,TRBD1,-,CSVKGQGAGSTEAFF,TGCAGCGTTAAAGGACAGGGGGCTGGATCGACTGAAGCTTTCTTT
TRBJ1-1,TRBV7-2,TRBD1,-,CASSPHTGARNEAFF,TGTGCCAGCAGCCCACACACAGGGGCCAGGAATGAAGCTTTCTTT
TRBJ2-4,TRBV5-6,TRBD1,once,CASSSFLGQEDIQYF,TGTGCCAGCAGCTCCTTTTTAGGACAGGAGGACATTCAGTACTTC
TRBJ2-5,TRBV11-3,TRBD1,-,CASSFDRDQGTQYF,TGTGCCAGCAGCTTCGACAGGGATCAAGGGACCCAGTACTTC
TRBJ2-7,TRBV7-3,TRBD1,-,CASSLDGQGAYEQYF,TGTGCCAGCAGCCTAGACGGACAGGGGGCCTACGAGCAGTACTTC
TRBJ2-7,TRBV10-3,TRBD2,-,CAISDPRGGDYEQYF,TGTGCCATCAGTGACCCACGGGGGGGGGACTACGAGCAGTACTTC
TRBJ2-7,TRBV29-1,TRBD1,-,CSVEDYLGQGPYEQYF,TGCAGCGTTGAAGATTACTTAGGACAGGGACCCTACGAGCAGTACTTC
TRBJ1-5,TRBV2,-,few,CASKRGDGNQPQHF,TGTGCCAGCAAAAGGGGAGATGGCAATCAGCCCCAGCATTTT
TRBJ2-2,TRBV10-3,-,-,CAISVHLMGLGATGELFF,TGTGCCATCAGTGTGCATTTAATGGGACTGGGGGCAACCGGGGAGCTGTTTTTT
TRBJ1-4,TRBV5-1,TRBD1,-,CASRGDRGEKLFF,TGCGCCAGCAGAGGGGACAGGGGTGAAAAACTGTTTTTT
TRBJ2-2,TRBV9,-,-,CASSVALADSGELFF,TGTGCCAGCAGCGTAGCTCTGGCGGATAGCGGGGAGCTGTTTTTT
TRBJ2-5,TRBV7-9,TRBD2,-,CASSRASGGQETQYF,TGTGCCAGCAGCAGGGCTAGCGGGGGACAAGAGACCCAGTACTTC
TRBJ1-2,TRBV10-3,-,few,CAITTGDYGYTF,TGTGCCATCACGACAGGAGACTATGGCTACACCTTC
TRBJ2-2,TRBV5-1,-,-,CASSFVDSTGELFF,TGCGCCAGCAGCTTCGTAGATTCCACCGGGGAGCTGTTTTTT
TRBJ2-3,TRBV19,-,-,CASSPSTSTDTQYF,TGTGCCAGTAGTCCTTCGACTAGCACAGATACGCAGTATTTT
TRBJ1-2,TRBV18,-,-,CASSPENYGYTF,TGTGCCAGCTCACCAGAGAACTATGGCTACACCTTC
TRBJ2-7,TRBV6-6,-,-,CASRDSFYEQYF,TGTGCCAGCAGGGACAGTTTCTACGAGCAGTACTTC
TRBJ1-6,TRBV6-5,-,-,CASRRDGLNSPLHF,TGTGCCAGCCGTCGGGACGGACTTAATTCACCCCTCCACTTT
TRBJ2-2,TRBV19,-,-,CASSRSGTSNTGELFF,TGTGCCAGTAGTAGGAGCGGGACATCTAACACCGGGGAGCTGTTTTTT
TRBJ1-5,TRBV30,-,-,CAWSVTGDNQPQHF,TGTGCCTGGAGTGTAACAGGCGACAATCAGCCCCAGCATTTT
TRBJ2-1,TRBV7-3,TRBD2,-,CASSVSGGENEQFF,TGTGCCAGCAGCGTTAGCGGGGGGGAGAATGAGCAGTTCTTC